One and the same sample provided the 9 T cell receptor beta chains below, sequenced in a study of T-cell reconstitution after alpha-beta-depleted transplantation in children (dated by TCRdb to 2016 to 2018). Receptors were amplified or captured by PCR. TCRdb names Illumina HiSeq 2500 as the instrument used. TCR library preparation used molecular barcoding, with unique molecular identifiers applied to normalize quantification of the TCRbeta repertoire. TCRdb applied fastp at Q25 and MiXCR to the public reads, then kept only in-frame beta chains. Each record represents a unique CDR3 protein, reported with the most common genes and DNA among its rows. This sample is represented by about 610,000 distinct CDR3 sequences; about a quarter of them were singletons. 35% to 40% of the sample rests with the top ten. Per the publication, the treatment or condition label means: allogeneic hematopoietic cell transplantation with graft depleted of TCRalphabeta T cells and CD19 B cells.

The sample in question was PBMCs, obtained before TCRalphabeta/CD19-depleted stem cell transplant. The receptors were sampled from a boy less than two years old with Wiskott-Aldrich syndrome, due to receive a stem cell transplant.

This chain joins TRBV20-1 and TRBJ1-1, with 8 nucleotides matching TRBD1. From germline, CDR1 is DFQATT and CDR2 SNEGSKA (reference sequence). The J segment lost 0 bases and the V segment lost 5 bases, leaving 8 bases of the junction unmatched. The CDR3 covers 15 residues. The CDR3 DNA sequence: TGCAGTGCTCGGACAGGGTCCCTATTGAACACTGAAGCTTTCTTT. Encoded protein: CSARTGSLLNTEAFF.

There are a few counts of this clonotype. The chain uses TRBV29-1 and TRBJ2-7; 8 bases map to TRBD1. The V gene end was trimmed by 7 bases and the J gene end by 3 bases; junction bases not matched to a gene: 2. The CDR3 is 11 residues long. Germline lookup yields CDR1 SQVTM and CDR2 ANQGSEA. CDR3 nucleotide sequence: TGCAGCGCCGGGACAGGCTACGAGCAGTACTTC. As protein: CSAGTGYEQYF.

The rearrangement joins TRBV3-1 to TRBJ2-1; maybe TRBD2 (6 bases). Germline CDR1 and CDR2: LGHDT and YNNKEL (reference sequence). V gave up 5 bases and J gave up 6 bases, with 20 bases separating them. This CDR3 spans 16 amino acids. The CDR3 DNA reads as TGTGCCAGCAGCAAAGGGCCTAGCGTGAAGATCAATGAGCAGTTCTTC. This codes for CASSKGPSVKINEQFF.

In nucleotides, the CDR3 is TGTGCCAGCAGAGCGACTAGCGGCCCCTCCTACGAGCAGTACTTC. Translating it yields CASRATSGPSYEQYF. The chain carries TRBV6-1 and TRBJ2-7; 9 bases line up with TRBD2. V was pared by 6 bases and J by 0 bases, with 6 bases of the junction left unmatched. Germline CDR1 reads MNHNS; CDR2 reads SASEGT. CDR3 length: 15 residues.

This clonotype was recorded only once. The CDR3 region is CASSPGASGRYEQYF. Written as DNA, the CDR3 is TGTGCCAGCAGCCCAGGGGCTAGCGGGAGGTACGAGCAGTACTTC. This rearrangement joins TRBV11-2 to TRBJ2-7; 11 bases fit TRBD2. V was clipped by 5 bases and J by 4 bases; unmatched bases: 7. Germline lookup yields CDR1 SGHAT and CDR2 FQNNGV. CDR3 length: 15 residues. Full variable domain (rest looked up from reference TRBV11-2 and TRBJ2-7): EAGVAQSPRYKIIEKRQSVAFWCNPISGHATLYWYQQILGQGPKLLIQFQNNGVVDDSQLPKDRFSAERLKGVDSTLKIQPAKLEDSAVYLCASSPGASGRYEQYFGPGTRLTVT.

This clonotype was counted once. The chain combines TRBV20-1 with TRBJ2-7; 7 bases are shared with TRBD1. Germline V gene sequence: CDR1 DFQATT, CDR2 SNEGSKA (reference sequence). The CDR3 totals 13 residues. The V and J ends lost 3 bases and 2 bases, in that order; junction bases with no gene match: 4. CDR3 amino acids: CSASFGQAYEQYF. For the CDR3, the DNA is TGCAGTGCTAGTTTCGGACAGGCCTACGAGCAGTACTTC.

The chain has TRBV28 and TRBJ2-5; TRBD2 might be the D (6 bases). Germline V gene lookup returns CDR1 MDHEN and CDR2 SYDVKM. CDR3 length equals 14 residues. V was cut by 3 bases and J by 5 bases, with 13 bases left in between. DNA of the CDR3: TGTGCCAGCAGTTTGGAGGGGATGTTGGAGACCCAGTACTTC. Amino acids: CASSLEGMLETQYF.

The gene calls are TRBV30 and TRBJ2-7, with 15 nucleotides matching TRBD2. There are 17 residues in the CDR3. From germline, CDR1 is GTSNPN and CDR2 SVGIG (reference sequence). The J segment lost 6 bases and the V segment lost 1 base, leaving 10 bases of the junction unmatched. Here the CDR3 DNA reads TGTGCCTGGAGTGCCAGGAGGACTAGCGGGAGGGCCGCCGAGCAGTACTTC. It specifies CAWSARRTSGRAAEQYF. Supplemented by reference TRBV30 and TRBJ2-7, the full variable domain reads SQTIHQWPATLVQPVGSPLSLECTVEGTSNPNLYWYRQAAGRGLQLLFYSVGIGQISSEVPQNLSASRPQDRQFILSSKKLLLSDSGFYLCAWSARRTSGRAAEQYFGPGTRLTVT.

For this clonotype: At one end the junction does not follow the germline gene, possibly because of a read error. The J gene is TRBJ1-3, the V gene TRBV12-3 or TRBV12-4; possible D gene TRBD1, 5 bases. The CDR3 covers 15 residues. CDR3 loop: CASSLQGYSGNTIYF. The DNA for the CDR3 is TGTGCCAGCAGTCTTCAGGGTTATTCTGGAAACACTATATATTTT.